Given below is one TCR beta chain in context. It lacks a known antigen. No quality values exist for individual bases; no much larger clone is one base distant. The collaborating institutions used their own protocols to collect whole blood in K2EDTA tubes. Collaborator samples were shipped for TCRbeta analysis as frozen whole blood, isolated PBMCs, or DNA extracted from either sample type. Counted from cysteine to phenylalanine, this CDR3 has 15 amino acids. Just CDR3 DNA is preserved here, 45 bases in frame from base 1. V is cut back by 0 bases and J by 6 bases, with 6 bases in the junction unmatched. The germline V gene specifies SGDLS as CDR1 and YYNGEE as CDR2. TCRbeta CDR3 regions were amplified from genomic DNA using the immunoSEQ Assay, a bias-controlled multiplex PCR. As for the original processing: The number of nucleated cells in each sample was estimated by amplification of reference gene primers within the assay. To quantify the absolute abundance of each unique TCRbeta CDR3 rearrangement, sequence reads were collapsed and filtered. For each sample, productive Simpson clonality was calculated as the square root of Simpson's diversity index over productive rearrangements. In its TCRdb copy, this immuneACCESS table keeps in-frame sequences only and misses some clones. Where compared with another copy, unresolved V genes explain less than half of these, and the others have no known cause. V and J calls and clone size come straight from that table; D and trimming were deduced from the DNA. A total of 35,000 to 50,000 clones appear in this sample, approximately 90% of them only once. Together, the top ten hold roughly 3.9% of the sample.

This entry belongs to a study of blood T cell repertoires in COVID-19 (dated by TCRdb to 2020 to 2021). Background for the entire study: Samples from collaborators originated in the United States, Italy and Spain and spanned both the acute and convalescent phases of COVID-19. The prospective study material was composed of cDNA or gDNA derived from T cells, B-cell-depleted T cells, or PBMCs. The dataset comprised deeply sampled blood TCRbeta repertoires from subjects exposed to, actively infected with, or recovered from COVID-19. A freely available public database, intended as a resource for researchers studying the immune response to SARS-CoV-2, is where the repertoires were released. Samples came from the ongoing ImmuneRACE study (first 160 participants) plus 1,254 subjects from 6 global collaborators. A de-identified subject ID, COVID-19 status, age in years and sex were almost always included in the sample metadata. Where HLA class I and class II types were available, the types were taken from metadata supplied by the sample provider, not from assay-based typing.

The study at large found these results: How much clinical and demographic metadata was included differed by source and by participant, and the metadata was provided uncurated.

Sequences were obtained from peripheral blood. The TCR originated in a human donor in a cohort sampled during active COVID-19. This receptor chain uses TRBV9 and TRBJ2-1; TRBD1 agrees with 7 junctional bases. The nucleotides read TGTGCCAGCAGCGTAGGACAGGGTTTTGGCAATGAGCAGTTCTTC. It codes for CASSVGQGFGNEQFF.